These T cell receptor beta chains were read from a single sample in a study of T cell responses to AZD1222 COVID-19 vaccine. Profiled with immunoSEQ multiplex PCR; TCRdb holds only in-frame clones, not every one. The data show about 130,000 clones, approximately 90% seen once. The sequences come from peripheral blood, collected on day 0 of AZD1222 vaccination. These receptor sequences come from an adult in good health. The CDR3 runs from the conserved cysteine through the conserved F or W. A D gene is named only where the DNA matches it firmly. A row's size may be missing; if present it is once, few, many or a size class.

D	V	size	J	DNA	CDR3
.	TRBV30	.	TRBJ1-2	TGTGCCTGGAGTGGAGAACAGGCTCCCGTCTATGGCTACACCTTC	CAWSGEQAPVYGYTF
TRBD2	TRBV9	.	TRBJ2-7	TGTGCCAGCAGCGTTTCGGGGCGGGGGACTTACGAGCAGTACTTC	CASSVSGRGTYEQYF
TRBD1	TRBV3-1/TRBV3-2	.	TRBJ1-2	TGTGCCAGCAGCCAAGGAAACAGGGGGCTTAACTATGGCTACACCTTC	CASSQGNRGLNYGYTF
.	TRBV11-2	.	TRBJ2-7	TGTGCCAGCAAGAGACAGACTGACTCCTACGAGCAGTACTTC	CASKRQTDSYEQYF
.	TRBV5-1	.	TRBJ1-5	TGCGCCAGCAGCTTCACCTCGGGGCAGCCCCAGCATTTT	CASSFTSGQPQHF
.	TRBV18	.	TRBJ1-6	TGTGCCAGCTCACCACAACAGGATAATTCACCCCTCCACTTT	CASSPQQDNSPLHF
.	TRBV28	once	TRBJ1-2	TGTGCCAGCAGTCCCGGCTTCTATGGCTACACCTTC	CASSPGFYGYTF
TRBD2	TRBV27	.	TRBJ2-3	TGTGCCAGCAGTTCCAACGGGAGGGCCCCAGATACGCAGTATTTT	CASSSNGRAPDTQYF
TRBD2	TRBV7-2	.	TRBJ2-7	TGTGCCAGCAGCTACACTAGCGGGAGCTCCTACGAGCAGTACTTC	CASSYTSGSSYEQYF
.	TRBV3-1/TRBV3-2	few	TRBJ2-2	TGTGCCAGCAGCCAAACAGACACCGGGGAGCTGTTTTTT	CASSQTDTGELFF
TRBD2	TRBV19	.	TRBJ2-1	TGTGCCAGTAGTCCCAACCCATCTGGACTAGCGGAGCAGTTCTTC	CASSPNPSGLAEQFF
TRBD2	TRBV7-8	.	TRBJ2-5	TGTGCCAGCAGCTTAGGAGCAACTAGCGGGATCCAAGAGACCCAGTACTTC	CASSLGATSGIQETQYF
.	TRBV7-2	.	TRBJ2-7	TGTGCCAGCAGCTTAGGCGCGCAGTCCTACGAGCAGTACTTC	CASSLGAQSYEQYF